The clone carrying this T cell receptor (beta chain) occurred a few times. These data come from a study of blood T cells in healthy people across ages. Germline values: CDR1 MNHEY, CDR2 SVGAGI. The J segment lost 7 bases and the V segment lost 4 bases, leaving 7 bases of the junction unmatched. The CDR3 spans 17 residues. Then a second PCR, running about 6 to 12 cycles, was carried out with a sample-barcoded 5' primer and a J-beta primer mix. TCRdb analysed the 5' RACE reads with MiXCR anew, one entry per CDR3 protein. In the table there are roughly 550,000 distinct CDR3 sequences, more than 20% of which are singletons. These data were also reused for a study on T cells of mothers and their children. From that paper: The sample comes from nine or ten healthy Caucasian donors: mothers and children. For cDNA synthesis, the complete extracted RNA was used (roughly 1.5 ug per 15 ul). Detection of persistent microchimeric T cell clones did not occur.

The sample was blood. The V call is TRBV6-5, the J call TRBJ2-1; 16 bases are a match to TRBD2. The source is a boy between 10 and 17 years old in good health. The CDR3 spells CASSSGTSGGAANEQFF. The CDR3 coding sequence is TGTGCCAGCAGTTCGGGGACTAGCGGGGGGGCCGCTAATGAGCAGTTCTTC.